A selection of T cell receptor beta chains follows, all from one sample in a study of somatic mutations in cytotoxic T cells in rheumatoid arthritis. Sequencing was performed with immunoSEQ multiplex PCR; in TCRdb, only in-frame clones are kept and a portion is missing. The repertoire has approximately 13,000 clones, roughly 72% of them found once; the top ten carry around 30%. Sequenced material: CD8+ T cells sorted from blood. These receptor sequences come from an adult with rheumatoid arthritis. Each CDR3 is given with its conserved first and last residue. Each record gives: J gene, D gene, V gene, clone size, CDR3 length, CDR3 protein, CDR3 DNA. A D gene is named only where the DNA matches it firmly. For some rows the clone size is stated as once, few or many, or as a class when expanded; others skip it.

>TRBJ2-7|TRBD1|TRBV4-1|.|16
CASSHPRQGPSYEQYF
TGCGCCAGCAGCCATCCAAGACAGGGGCCCTCCTACGAGCAGTACTTC
>TRBJ1-2|.|TRBV10-3|few|15
CAISESALHVDGYTF
TGTGCCATCAGTGAGTCCGCATTACACGTGGATGGCTACACCTTC
>TRBJ2-2|.|TRBV5-3|.|14
CASSDGVAAGELFF
TGTGCCAGCAGCGACGGGGTTGCGGCCGGGGAGCTGTTTTTT
>TRBJ2-7|TRBD2|TRBV6-5|.|12
CASSYGGGEQYF
TGTGCCAGCAGTTACGGGGGGGGCGAGCAGTACTTC
>TRBJ1-4|TRBD1|TRBV2|.|15
CASSPPGQRNEKLFF
TGTGCCAGCAGTCCCCCGGGACAGCGTAATGAAAAACTGTTTTTT
>TRBJ2-1|.|TRBV19|few|17
CASSPTGGSSSYNEQFF
TGTGCCAGTAGTCCCACGGGGGGCTCCAGCTCCTACAATGAGCAGTTCTTC
>TRBJ1-1|.|TRBV19|.|15
CASSIFGGRNTEAFF
TGTGCCAGTAGTATATTCGGGGGTAGGAACACTGAAGCTTTCTTT
>TRBJ2-3|TRBD2|TRBV6-1|.|15
CASSLTSGGADTQYF
TGTGCCAGCAGTTTGACTAGCGGGGGGGCAGATACGCAGTATTTT
>TRBJ1-1|.|TRBV18|.|16
CASSPWGEVGDTEAFF
TGTGCCAGCTCACCATGGGGGGAAGTTGGTGACACTGAAGCTTTCTTT
>TRBJ2-7|.|TRBV6-1|.|14
CASRVAGEVNEQYF
TGTGCCAGCAGAGTTGCAGGGGAGGTGAACGAGCAGTACTTC
>TRBJ2-7|TRBD2|TRBV4-2|.|15
CASSRYTSGSYEQYF
TGTGCCAGCAGCCGATACACTAGCGGATCCTACGAGCAGTACTTC
>TRBJ1-4|.|TRBV4-1|.|12
CASSQVDEKLFF
TGCGCCAGCAGCCAAGTGGATGAAAAACTGTTTTTT
>TRBJ1-5|.|TRBV5-6|few|12
CASSTGNQPQHF
TGTGCCAGCAGCACTGGCAATCAGCCCCAGCATTTT
>TRBJ2-1|TRBD2|TRBV2|.|16
CASSEATAGGLGEQFF
TGTGCCAGCAGTGAAGCGACGGCGGGGGGGCTAGGTGAGCAGTTCTTC
>TRBJ2-7|.|TRBV6-1|.|13
CASRDAVSYEQYF
TGTGCCAGCAGAGATGCAGTCTCCTACGAGCAGTACTTC
>TRBJ2-7|TRBD2|TRBV10-2|.|15
CASSLPGLENYEQYF
TGCGCCAGCAGCCTACCGGGACTAGAGAACTACGAGCAGTACTTC
>TRBJ2-7|TRBD1|TRBV30|.|12
CAWSRQGSEQYF
TGTGCCTGGAGCAGACAGGGCTCCGAGCAGTACTTC
>TRBJ1-5|TRBD1|TRBV4-2|.|16
CASSQESGQGGQPQHF
TGTGCCAGCAGCCAAGAATCCGGACAGGGAGGGCAGCCCCAGCATTTT
>TRBJ1-5|.|TRBV6-1|.|14
CASQRGGPNQPQHF
TGTGCCAGCCAACGCGGGGGTCCCAATCAGCCCCAGCATTTT
>TRBJ2-7|TRBD1|TRBV5-8|.|17
CASSSPGQGPLSYEQYF
TGTGCCAGCAGCTCCCCGGGACAGGGTCCCTTATCCTACGAGCAGTACTTC
>TRBJ2-3|TRBD2|TRBV9|.|15
CASSVDGGSADTQYF
TGTGCCAGCAGCGTAGACGGGGGGTCAGCAGATACGCAGTATTTT
>TRBJ2-5|TRBD2|TRBV5-3|.|22
CARSAEASGGTYTGSYQETQYF
TGTGCCAGAAGCGCGGAGGCTAGCGGGGGGACCTATACCGGTTCTTACCAAGAGACCCAGTACTTC
>TRBJ1-5|.|TRBV27|.|14
CASSSGGGGQPQHF
TGTGCCAGCAGTTCTGGGGGGGGAGGTCAGCCCCAGCATTTT
>TRBJ1-5|.|TRBV14|.|15
CASSQIRYSNQPQHF
TGTGCCAGCAGCCAAATTAGGTATAGCAATCAGCCCCAGCATTTT
>TRBJ2-1|.|TRBV28|.|12
CASSLLEYEQFF
TGTGCCAGCAGTTTATTGGAGTATGAGCAGTTCTTC
>TRBJ1-2|TRBD1|TRBV6-1|once|13
CASETGYGYGYTF
TGTGCCAGCGAGACAGGGTATGGCTATGGCTACACCTTC
>TRBJ2-3|.|TRBV9|few|15
CASSGGQGYTDTQYF
TGTGCCAGCAGCGGGGGGCAGGGCTACACAGATACGCAGTATTTT